This TCR beta chain was identified in a study of blood T cell repertoires in COVID-19. Study-wide context: Specimens from acute and convalescent COVID-19 originated in the United States, Italy and Spain.

The CDR3 runs to 16 residues. The germline V gene has CDR1 SGHVS and CDR2 FQNEAQ. Trimming cost V 4 bases and J 5 bases; bases outside gene matches: 11. Study processing details: Counts of nucleated cells, estimated from reference gene primer amplification, were obtained. Profiling relied on immunoSEQ multiplex PCR, and the TCRdb table lists in-frame clones only, not all of them. V and J calls and clone size are those listed in that table; D and trimming were worked out from the DNA. The profile shows almost 85,000 clones, approximately 90% of them singletons. Those enrolled, adults aged roughly 18 to 95 years, came from some 23 US areas. In assigning cohorts, the study relied on participant-reported clinical history. This clone has a handful of counts.

Sequenced input: PBMCs or T cells enriched from blood (not recorded which). V gene TRBV7-8 combines with J gene TRBJ2-1, with 7 positions matching TRBD1. The source is a woman aged 45-59 years with acute COVID-19. The CDR3 spells CASSSPVTGYNNEQFF. The CDR3 DNA sequence: TGTGCCAGCAGCTCTCCCGTGACAGGGTATAACAATGAGCAGTTCTTC.